This T cell receptor beta chain was recovered during a study of OX40 agonist ivuxolimab in advanced cancers. Study-wide context: Treatment received earlier with anti-PD-1, anti-PD-L1 or anti-CTLA-4 agents was allowed, and approximately 44% had some.

Blood sampling took place at baseline, cycle 4 day 1, and cycle 7 day 1. Only in-frame clones appear in the TCRdb table, and some are missing; sequencing was by immunoSEQ multiplex PCR. The sample holds about 82,000 clones, approximately 90% seen once. V was cut by 1 base and J by 4 bases, with 10 bases left in between. Germline CDR1 reads SGHVS; CDR2 reads FNYEAQ. This CDR3 has 15 residues. The sequencing used CD4+ or CD8+ T cells sorted from blood, collected in a trial of the OX40 agonist ivuxolimab. This TCR came from an adult with an advanced solid tumor such as melanoma, head and neck, liver or kidney cancer. The genes are TRBV7-6 and TRBJ2-2, with D unresolved. Here the CDR3 DNA reads TGTGCCAGCAGCTTAGGAGTCATGCTCACCGGGGAGCTGTTTTTT. This codes for CASSLGVMLTGELFF.